What follows is one TCR beta chain and its context. Germline V gives CDR1 SGHTA, CDR2 FQGNSA. V shed 5 bases, J shed 5 bases, and the junction held 7 bases outside the gene matches. The CDR3 totals 14 residues. The table came from immunoSEQ multiplex PCR; TCRdb's copy has only in-frame clones and leaves some out. The sample lists about 460,000 clones; 80% to 90% were seen once. Treatment given: approximately 18 received Ad26.COV2.S at low or high dose, single or two shots; 5 received placebo; per-sample allocation not given. Sampling occurred on day 63 after the first vaccine or placebo injection. This sample was taken from a study of Ad26.COV2.S vaccination and SARS-CoV-2 variants.

The chain couples TRBV7-2 to TRBJ1-2; TRBD1 matches 8 bases. This sequence was found in a person between 18 and 65 years old who received the Ad26.COV2.S COVID-19 vaccine or a placebo. The sequenced sample was peripheral blood, obtained in a trial of Ad26.COV2.S vaccine versus placebo. CDR3 amino acids: CASSPGTGRYGYTF. Here the CDR3 DNA reads TGTGCCAGCAGCCCGGGGACAGGACGTTATGGCTACACCTTC.